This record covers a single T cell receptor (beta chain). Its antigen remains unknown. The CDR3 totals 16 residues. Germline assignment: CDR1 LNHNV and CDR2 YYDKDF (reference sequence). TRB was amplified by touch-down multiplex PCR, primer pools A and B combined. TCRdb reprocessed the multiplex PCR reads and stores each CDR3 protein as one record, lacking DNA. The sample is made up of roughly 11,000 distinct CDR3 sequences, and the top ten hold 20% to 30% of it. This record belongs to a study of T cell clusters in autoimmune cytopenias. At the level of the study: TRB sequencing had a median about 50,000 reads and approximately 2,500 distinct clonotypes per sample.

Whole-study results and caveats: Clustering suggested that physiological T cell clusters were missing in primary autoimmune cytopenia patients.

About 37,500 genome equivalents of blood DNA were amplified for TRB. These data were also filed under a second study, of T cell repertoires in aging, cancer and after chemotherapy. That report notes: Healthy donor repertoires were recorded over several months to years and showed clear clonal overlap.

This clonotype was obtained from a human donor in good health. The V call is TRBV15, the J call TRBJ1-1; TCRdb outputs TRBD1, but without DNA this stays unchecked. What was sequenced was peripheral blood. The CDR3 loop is CATSRDRRATRNLAFF.